The clone carrying this T cell receptor beta chain occurred a few times. The target antigen is unknown. This sample is drawn from a study of human T cells and chemical hapten exposure. V was shortened by 0 bases and J by 5 bases, with 14 bases between the two germline ends. The CDR3 runs to 16 residues. CDR1 and CDR2 (germline): SGHVS, FNYEAQ. Study-wide results and caveats: Versus controls, significantly more large CDR3 similarity clusters arose from expanded TCRs.

Each cDNA molecule in the library carried unique molecular identifiers. TCRdb reprocessed the RACE reads with MiXCR, giving one entry per CDR3 protein. The sample has under 200,000 distinct CDR3 sequences, more than 14% seen once. Time point noted: patch test 1, 2 weeks after DPC sensitization. Noted treatment: therapeutic diphenylcyclopropenone sensitization with weekly scalp DPC. Unseparated into fractions, whole blood served as the source from which total RNA was extracted. The TCR sequence derives from a woman aged 30 to 39 with alopecia areata. Some clones in this sample may be carry-over from other donors' samples. This chain uses TRBV7-6 with TRBJ1-5, with TRBD1 as a possible D gene (5 bases). Material: whole blood, obtained in connection with sensitization to the hapten diphenylcyclopropenone (DPC). CDR3: CASSLASGRGDQPQHF. CDR3 DNA sequence: TGTGCCAGCAGCTTAGCATCAGGGAGGGGCGATCAGCCCCAGCATTTT.